The source of this T cell receptor (beta chain) is a study of control samples from healthy donors and cancer patients. The assay was immunoSEQ multiplex PCR, and TCRdb's table has in-frame clones only and misses some. Of under 300,000 clones listed, about four fifths are singletons. The CDR3 loop spans 18 amino acids. V was pared by 6 bases and J by 0 bases, with 12 bases of the junction left unmatched. Germline V lookup: CDR1 SNHLY, CDR2 FYNNEI. Sequencing was done on a sample of PBMCs. The chain carries TRBV2 and TRBJ1-3, with 9 bases fitting TRBD1. The sequence was collected from a woman aged 60-75 years with lung cancer. The CDR3 protein is CASSGQGLLTNSGNTIYF. Written as DNA, the CDR3 is TGTGCCAGCAGCGGACAGGGGCTCCTGACAAACTCTGGAAACACCATATATTTT.